One and the same sample provided the 19 T cell receptor beta chains below, sequenced in a study of blood T cell repertoires in COVID-19. Generated by immunoSEQ multiplex PCR, the TCRdb table keeps only in-frame clones and is missing some. The sample contains approximately 170,000 clones, 80% to 90% of which appear only once. Sequencing was done on a sample of peripheral blood. Receptors originate from a young man who had recovered from COVID-19.

This chain connects TRBV3-1 (or the pseudogene TRBV3-2) to TRBJ2-3; D might be TRBD1 (6 bases). V lost 4 bases, J lost 2 bases, and 10 bases lay in between. This CDR3 spans 14 amino acids. Germline V gives CDR1 LGHDT, CDR2 YNNKEL (reference sequence). The CDR3 here is CASSPHRDTDTQYF. DNA for the CDR3: TGTGCCAGCAGCCCCCACAGGGACACAGATACGCAGTATTTT.

This rearrangement joins TRBV5-1 to TRBJ2-1; D unclear. The germline V gene encodes CDR1 SGHRS and CDR2 YFSETQ. Trimming took 0 bases from V and 9 from J, leaving 13 bases between them. The CDR3 contains 14 residues. CDR3 in amino acids: CASSLDFSAAEQFF. Here the CDR3 DNA reads TGCGCCAGCAGCTTGGATTTTAGTGCCGCTGAGCAGTTCTTC.

This clone was seen only once. In nucleotides, the CDR3 is TGTGCCAGCAGTTTCTCAAGGACAGGGGGCCGTATATGGCCCCAGCATTTT. This sequence encodes CASSFSRTGGRIWPQHF. The chain joins TRBV27 to TRBJ1-5; 11 bases line up with TRBD1. The CDR3 totals 17 residues. With V trimmed by 3 bases and J by 9 bases, 13 bases remained unmatched. The germline V gene has CDR1 MNHEY and CDR2 SMNVEV (reference sequence).

This clone has only a few counts. This chain joins TRBV9 and TRBJ2-1; 15 nucleotides line up with TRBD2. Germline V lookup: CDR1 SGDLS, CDR2 YYNGEE. This CDR3 spans 19 amino acids. The V gene end was trimmed by 0 bases and the J gene end by 7 bases; junction bases not matched to a gene: 11. In DNA form, the CDR3 reads TGTGCCAGCAGCGTAGTTGGTGGGACTAGCGGGAGGTTGGGGAATGAGCAGTTCTTC. As protein: CASSVVGGTSGRLGNEQFF.

The chain is built from TRBV13 and TRBJ2-3; 9 nucleotides align to TRBD2. Germline V CDR1 and CDR2: PRHDT, FYEKMQ (reference sequence). Germline trimming cut 5 bases from V and 2 bases from J; bases unmatched to any gene: 11. This CDR3 region has 17 residues. The CDR3 is CASSLSWLAGNTDTQYF. In nucleotides, the CDR3 is TGTGCCAGCAGCCTCTCCTGGCTAGCGGGAAACACAGATACGCAGTATTTT. The full variable domain, completed using reference TRBV13 and TRBJ2-3, is AAGVIQSPRHLIKEKRETATLKCYPIPRHDTVYWYQQGPGQDPQFLISFYEKMQSDKGSIPDRFSAQQFSDYHSELNMSSLELGDSALYFCASSLSWLAGNTDTQYFGPGTRLTVL.

V usage is TRBV3-1 (or the pseudogene TRBV3-2) and J usage is TRBJ2-1; 7 positions match TRBD2. The CDR3 runs 14 residues. Germline CDR1 LGHDT, CDR2 YNNKEL (reference sequence). V lost 4 bases, J lost 10 bases, and 10 bases stayed unmatched. The CDR3 is CASSLVGGQSEQFF. CDR3 nucleotides: TGTGCCAGCAGCCTCGTGGGAGGGCAGAGCGAGCAGTTCTTC.

In DNA, the CDR3 is TGTGCCAGCAGCTTGGGTAGGACTTTGAACACTGAAGCTTTCTTT. The encoded protein is CASSLGRTLNTEAFF. This rearrangement joins TRBV5-4 to TRBJ1-1, with no clear D. The germline V gene encodes CDR1 SGHNT and CDR2 YYREEE (reference sequence). This CDR3 contains 15 residues. The V and J ends lost 0 bases and 0 bases respectively, with 9 bases between them.

This chain uses TRBV11-2 with TRBJ1-1, with a possible D match to TRBD1 (5 bases). The CDR3 covers 11 residues. Germline CDR1 and CDR2: SGHAT and FQNNGV. V lost 6 bases, J lost 8 bases, and 10 bases lay in between. The CDR3: CASRITGEAFF. As DNA, the CDR3 is TGTGCCAGCAGAATTACAGGAGAAGCTTTCTTT.

This rearrangement joins TRBV16 to TRBJ1-2, with D possibly being TRBD1 (5 bases). The CDR3 covers 14 residues. CDR1 KGHSY and CDR2 FQNENV come from the germline V gene. The V end lost 0 bases, the J end lost 7 bases, and 12 bases lay between the germline ends. The CDR3, as DNA: TGTGCCAGCAGCCAATCCAACGGGACTCCTGGCTACACCTTC. As protein: CASSQSNGTPGYTF.

The rearrangement uses TRBV5-4 and TRBJ1-3, with 9 bases aligning to TRBD1. V shed 3 bases and J 3 bases; nucleotides not matched to a gene: 10. This CDR3 is 17 amino acids long. Germline CDR1 is SGHNT and CDR2 is YYREEE (reference sequence). The CDR3: CASSSPPGQGVGNTIYF. The CDR3 nucleotides read TGTGCCAGCAGCTCTCCACCGGGACAGGGCGTTGGAAACACCATATATTTT.

This chain links TRBV6-5 with TRBJ2-7; no definite D call. Germline CDR1 reads MNHEY; CDR2 reads SVGAGI. The CDR3 covers 15 residues. V shed 6 bases and J shed 2 bases, with 17 bases lying between them. This chain's CDR3 is CASSVQPHVAYEQYF. CDR3 DNA: TGTGCCAGCAGCGTGCAACCGCACGTAGCCTACGAGCAGTACTTC.

V gene TRBV28 combines with J gene TRBJ2-6, with unresolved D. The CDR3 spans 13 residues. Germline loops: CDR1 MDHEN, CDR2 SYDVKM. V shed 8 bases and J shed 2 bases, with 7 bases lying between them. CDR3 bases: TGTGCCAGCTTGCGTCCTGGGGCCAACGTCCTGACTTTC. This translates into CASLRPGANVLTF.

The chain joins TRBV5-1 to TRBJ2-3; D might be TRBD2 (5 bases). This CDR3 spans 14 amino acids. Germline CDR1 reads SGHRS; CDR2 reads YFSETQ. Between the trimmed V and J ends, which lost 7 bases and 0 bases, there was a span of 12 bases. The CDR3 here is CASSRGKSTDTQYF. The CDR3 DNA follows: TGCGCCAGCTCCAGAGGGAAGAGCACAGATACGCAGTATTTT.

A single count supports this clone. This chain connects TRBV9 to TRBJ2-2, with TRBD2 identical over 8 bases. The CDR3 runs to 17 residues. V shed 0 bases, J shed 0 bases, and the junction held 4 bases outside the gene matches. CDR1 and CDR2 (germline): SGDLS, YYNGEE. The CDR3 here is CASSVAAGATNTGELFF. The CDR3 DNA follows: TGTGCCAGCAGCGTAGCAGCGGGAGCTACGAACACCGGGGAGCTGTTTTTT.

The chain joins TRBV12-5 to TRBJ2-3; 8 bases align to TRBD2. From germline, CDR1 is LGHNT and CDR2 FRNRAP. The V gene end was trimmed by 2 bases and the J gene end by 2 bases; junction bases not matched to a gene: 6. This CDR3 has 16 amino acids. The CDR3 spells CASGLTGTSNTDTQYF. The CDR3 region has the DNA TGTGCTAGTGGTTTGACCGGGACTAGTAACACAGATACGCAGTATTTT.

This clone occurred once. The CDR3 region is CATSGRGTGINEQFF. The CDR3 region has the DNA TGTGCCACCAGTGGGCGGGGGACAGGGATCAATGAGCAGTTCTTC. The rearrangement uses TRBV24-1 and TRBJ2-1, with 9 bases fitting TRBD1. Trimming removed 5 bases from V and 6 bases from J; junction bases left unmatched: 7. The CDR3 runs to 15 residues. CDR1 is KGHDR and CDR2 is SFDVKD in the germline V gene.

Comments on this clone: One end of the junction is discordant with germline, which a read error may explain. The rearrangement joins TRBV19 to TRBJ1-1, with 7 bases identical to TRBD1. Germline-derived CDR1 and CDR2 are LNHDA and SQIVND (reference sequence). CDR3 length: 12 amino acids. The CDR3 reads CASCMRDSPAFF. The CDR3 DNA follows: TGTGCCAGTTGTATGCGGGACAGCCCCGCTTTCTTT.

The rearrangement joins TRBV6-2 or TRBV6-3 to TRBJ2-3; 11 bases line up with TRBD2. Trimming cost V 2 bases and J 10 bases; bases outside gene matches: 20. In germline, CDR1 is MNHEY, CDR2 SVGEGT. This CDR3 region has 19 residues. DNA for the CDR3: TGTGCCAGCAGTTACCCCATGGGATATCGGCTAGCGGGAGGTTTTGCGCAGTATTTT. It codes for CASSYPMGYRLAGGFAQYF.

This chain joins TRBV2 and TRBJ1-1; D gene unclear. V dropped 4 bases and J dropped 8 bases, with 8 bases sitting between them. Germline assignment: CDR1 SNHLY and CDR2 FYNNEI. The CDR3 runs to 11 residues. CDR3 sequence (DNA): TGTGCCAGCAGTGGGGCCCTGGAAGCTTTCTTT. This encodes CASSGALEAFF.